This T cell receptor beta chain was sequenced for a study of CD8 T cells in ankylosing spondylitis. V was cut by 1 base and J by 8 bases, with 18 bases left in between. The CDR3 contains 16 residues. Germline V lookup: CDR1 MGHRA, CDR2 YSYEKL. This clonotype was seen repeatedly, ten times or more. Its target is unknown. Via MiXCR, TCRdb re-called the 5' RACE reads, giving one row per CDR3 protein. This sample has 750,000 to 850,000 distinct CDR3 sequences; roughly 12% occur once, and the top ten carry just over 0.5%. General observations from the study: It appeared that ankylosing spondylitis blood was characterized by a TCR beta motif of under ten highly homologous variants.

V is TRBV4-1 and J is TRBJ2-4; perhaps TRBD2 as D (5 bases). The TCR comes from a male donor with ankylosing spondylitis. Sequenced: blood, either unsorted or a sorted T cell fraction (not recorded which). The DNA for the CDR3 is TGCGCCAGCAGCCAAGGCGGGCGTGGGGATACAGACATTCAGTACTTC. Translated: CASSQGGRGDTDIQYF.